The clone carrying this T cell receptor beta chain appeared a single time. Its antigen is unknown. Donors came from a validation cohort of 90 to 150 subjects, distinct from the first 666-subject cohort. The method was immunoSEQ multiplex PCR; TCRdb's version includes in-frame clones alone and lacks a portion of them. Of approximately 140,000 clones listed, approximately 87% are singletons. The data were obtained in a study of cytomegalovirus exposure and HLA in healthy donors. Overall study results and limits: Most TCR sequences were uncommon, yet certain public TCRs appeared in many donors. Listed as cytomegalovirus-associated were 170 or so TCR beta chains.

CDR1 MDHEN and CDR2 SYDVKM come from the germline V gene. The CDR3 contains 14 residues. V lost 5 bases, J lost 4 bases, and 15 bases lay in between. The chain combines TRBV28 with TRBJ2-7, with unresolved D. Sequences were obtained from PBMCs. This clonotype was sampled from a man between 18 and 29 years old in good health and CMV-seronegative. As DNA, the CDR3 is TGTGCCAGCAGTAACCAGAAGCGATCATACGAGCAGTACTTC. Encoded protein: CASSNQKRSYEQYF.